The 10 T cell receptor beta chains reported below all come from one sample, sequenced in a study of identical twins. TCRdb re-derived calls from the 5' RACE reads in MiXCR, one entry per CDR3 protein. Counted here are more than 1.5 million distinct CDR3 sequences, about 32% occurring once; the ten biggest clones make up under 0.35%. Material for sequencing was cord blood. The origin of the receptors is a newborn girl in good health.

The chain recombines TRBV6-2 or TRBV6-3 with TRBJ2-5, with 9 bases matching TRBD2. Trimming took 2 bases from V and 4 from J; bases not matched to a gene: 8. Germline V gene lookup returns CDR1 MNHEY and CDR2 SVGEGT. CDR3 length: 16 amino acids. The CDR3 sequence: CASSYPVAGATETQYF. The CDR3 region has the DNA TGTGCCAGCAGTTACCCCGTAGCGGGGGCCACAGAGACCCAGTACTTC.

The chain carries TRBV7-2 and TRBJ2-1; 9 nucleotides line up with TRBD2. Germline CDR1 SGHTA, CDR2 FQGNSA. This CDR3 is 15 amino acids long. Trimming took 1 base from V and 6 from J; bases not matched to a gene: 4. Here the CDR3 reads CASSLEASGVNEQFF. CDR3 bases: TGTGCCAGCAGCTTAGAGGCTAGCGGGGTCAATGAGCAGTTCTTC.

This clonotype came up a few times. The J gene is TRBJ1-1, the V gene TRBV10-3; D remains ambiguous. This CDR3 contains 12 residues. V was cut by 4 bases and J by 4 bases, with 7 bases left in between. Per germline, CDR1 ENHRY and CDR2 SYGVKD. The CDR3 sequence: CAISGLGTEAFF. DNA of the CDR3: TGTGCCATCAGTGGTTTAGGCACTGAAGCTTTCTTT.

The V and J genes are TRBV27 and TRBJ2-2; TRBD1 agrees at 7 bases. V was clipped by 5 bases and J by 7 bases; unmatched bases: 16. Germline CDR1 is MNHEY and CDR2 is SMNVEV (reference sequence). CDR3 length equals 17 residues. As DNA, the CDR3 is TGTGCCAGCAGTCGACCTAAACAGGGGCTCCCCCACGGGGAGCTGTTTTTT. It translates to CASSRPKQGLPHGELFF.

This clonotype appeared once. The J gene is TRBJ1-6, the V gene TRBV20-1; 8 bases line up with TRBD1. Germline-derived CDR1 and CDR2 are DFQATT and SNEGSKA (reference sequence). The CDR3 spans 15 residues. The J segment lost 7 bases and the V segment lost 4 bases, leaving 9 bases of the junction unmatched. In DNA form, the CDR3 reads TGCAGTGCTACCCGACCGGGACAGGACAATTCACCCCTCCACTTT. This sequence encodes CSATRPGQDNSPLHF.

V gene TRBV7-9 combines with J gene TRBJ1-6; maybe TRBD1 (5 bases). Between the trimmed V and J ends, which lost 6 bases and 5 bases, there was a span of 14 bases. Germline assignment: CDR1 SEHNR and CDR2 FQNEAQ (reference sequence). The CDR3 contains 15 residues. The CDR3 DNA reads as TGTGCCAGCAGTTTCCCGGGACTGCATAATTCACCCCTCCACTTT. It translates to CASSFPGLHNSPLHF.

This clonotype occurred a few times. The chain couples TRBV7-2 to TRBJ2-3, with a weak D call TRBD1 (6 bases). The germline gives CDR1 SGHTA, CDR2 FQGNSA. V gave up 1 base and J gave up 13 bases, with 15 bases separating them. The CDR3 has 13 residues. The CDR3 nucleotides are TGTGCCAGCAGCTTAGGGGGGCGGTTGCCCAAGTATTTT. Amino acid sequence: CASSLGGRLPKYF. Using reference TRBV7-2 and TRBJ2-3 for the parts outside the CDR3, the full variable domain is GAGVSQSPSNKVTEKGKDVELRCDPISGHTALYWYRQSLGQGLEFLIYFQGNSAPDKSGLPSDRFSAERTGGSVSTLTIQRTQQEDSAVYLCASSLGGRLPKYFGPGTRLTVL.

The rearrangement joins TRBV28 to TRBJ1-5; 9 nucleotides match TRBD1. The germline V gene has CDR1 MDHEN and CDR2 SYDVKM. The CDR3 has 15 residues. After removal of 10 bases from V and 3 bases from J, the junction contained 10 bases not matched to a gene. In DNA form, the CDR3 reads TGTGCCACCAAAAACAGGGGGCGCGTCAATCAGCCCCAGCATTTT. It is translated as CATKNRGRVNQPQHF.

The genes are TRBV7-2 and TRBJ2-3; weak D call: TRBD1 (6 bases). The assigned J gene may be wrong: the sequence end matches TRBJ1-3 better. The CDR3 spans 14 residues. The germline V gene encodes CDR1 SGHTA and CDR2 FQGNSA. The CDR3 reads CASSLTRGGNTIYF. The DNA of the CDR3 is TGTGCCAGCAGCTTAACCAGGGGCGGAAACACCATATATTTT.

This CDR3 is CASSLSNRGYYEQYF. Written as DNA, the CDR3 is TGTGCCAGCAGCCTTTCGAACAGGGGCTACTACGAGCAGTACTTC. The chain carries TRBV6-5 and TRBJ2-7; 7 nucleotides match TRBD1. Germline loops: CDR1 MNHEY, CDR2 SVGAGI. The CDR3 length is 15 residues. Trimming at V came to 6 bases and at J to 3 bases, leaving 11 bases not matched to a gene.